This entry describes one T cell receptor beta chain. These data are taken from a study of shared clonotypes between healthy human individuals. Each subset's genomic DNA was split evenly across several immunoSEQ plates. TCRdb keeps only in-frame clones here, not all; method: immunoSEQ multiplex PCR. The data show 450,000 to 500,000 clones, around 80% seen once. The sequence was collected from a woman aged 40 to 50 in good health. Some clones in this sample may be carry-over from other donors' samples. The material sequenced was PBMCs.

The CDR3 is CASSLTGQGSTEAFF. CDR3 in DNA: TGTGCCAGCAGTCTGACAGGACAGGGGAGCACTGAAGCTTTCTTT. The chain carries TRBV6-5 and TRBJ1-1, with 9 bases fitting TRBD1. The V gene end was trimmed by 5 bases and the J gene end by 4 bases; junction bases not matched to a gene: 8. Per germline, CDR1 MNHEY and CDR2 SVGAGI. The CDR3 length is 15 residues.